A single sample gave rise to the 19 T cell receptor beta chains below, sequenced in a study of T cell repertoires in cytomegalovirus infection. Their antigens remain unidentified. TCRdb re-derived calls from the reads in MiXCR, one entry per CDR3 protein. The sample has just over 450,000 distinct CDR3 sequences, about 42% seen once. The material sequenced was cultured PBMCs, taken from culture after CMV antigen stimulation. The source is a human donor in good health (CMV status not recorded). Some clones in this sample may be carry-over from other donors' samples.

V is TRBV9 and J is TRBJ2-3; tentatively, D is TRBD2 (5 bases). Trimming removed 0 bases at V and 4 bases at J, with 12 bases between. Germline-derived CDR1 and CDR2 are SGDLS and YYNGEE. There are 15 residues in the CDR3. CDR3 coding DNA: TGTGCCAGCAGCGTAGCTGAACTAGTCTCAGATACGCAGTATTTT. Translation: CASSVAELVSDTQYF. The whole variable domain, remainder taken from reference TRBV9 and TRBJ2-3, is DSGVTQTPKHLITATGQRVTLRCSPRSGDLSVYWYQQSLDQGLQFLIQYYNGEERAKGNILERFSAQQFPDLHSELNLSSLELGDSALYFCASSVAELVSDTQYFGPGTRLTVL.

The chain employs TRBV4-3 and TRBJ2-3; no firm D call. The CDR3 sequence is 15 residues long. V lost 2 bases and J 1 base, leaving 10 bases between the germline ends. CDR1 is LGHNA, CDR2 YSLEER, per germline. CDR3 region: CASSQNPGGTDTQYF. In DNA, the CDR3 is TGCGCCAGCAGCCAAAACCCTGGGGGCACAGATACGCAGTATTTT.

The chain employs TRBV12-3 or TRBV12-4 and TRBJ2-3; tentative D call: TRBD1 (5 bases). The CDR3 is made up of 15 amino acids. Trimming took off 8 bases at V and 0 bases at J, with 15 bases between the two ends. The CDR3 DNA reads as TGTGCCAGCGGCCCCCCAGGGTCTAGCACAGATACGCAGTATTTT. It yields the protein CASGPPGSSTDTQYF.

This clonotype was detected ten times or more. The chain uses TRBV11-1 and TRBJ1-1, with D unclear. The CDR3 consists of 13 residues. Germline V gene lookup returns CDR1 SGHAT and CDR2 FQDESV (reference sequence). Trimming took 3 bases from V and 3 from J, leaving 8 bases between them. The CDR3: CASSLDRDTEAFF. The CDR3 DNA reads as TGTGCCAGCAGCTTGGATCGGGACACTGAAGCTTTCTTT. Based on the CDR3 plus reference TRBV11-1 and TRBJ1-1, the full variable domain is EAEVAQSPRYKITEKSQAVAFWCDPISGHATLYWYRQILGQGPELLVQFQDESVVDDSQLPKDRFSAERLKGVDSTLKIQPAELGDSAMYLCASSLDRDTEAFFGQGTRLTVV.

This chain connects TRBV12-3 or TRBV12-4 to TRBJ2-7, with D possibly TRBD2 on 6 matching bases. This CDR3 contains 14 residues. V was shortened by 1 base and J by 6 bases, with 13 bases between the two germline ends. The CDR3 sequence: CASSLVAATGEQYF. The CDR3 DNA sequence: TGTGCCAGCAGTTTAGTAGCGGCCACCGGCGAGCAGTACTTC.

The V gene is TRBV12-3 or TRBV12-4, the J gene TRBJ2-7; D unclear. This CDR3 has 13 residues. The V end was cut by 3 bases, the J end by 2 bases, with 8 bases between. The CDR3 DNA follows: TGTGCCAGCAGTTTTGCACCTACCTACGAGCAGTACTTC. Protein sequence: CASSFAPTYEQYF.

This clonotype was observed a few times. This chain links TRBV7-2 with TRBJ1-1, with D tentatively TRBD1 (5 bases). CDR3 length equals 14 residues. CDR1 SGHTA and CDR2 FQGNSA come from the germline V gene. Trimming removed 2 bases at V and 0 bases at J, with 7 bases between. CDR3 loop: CASSLRGVNTEAFF. CDR3 bases: TGTGCCAGCAGCTTAAGGGGAGTGAACACTGAAGCTTTCTTT.

The genes are TRBV29-1 and TRBJ2-1; possible D gene TRBD2, 5 bases. CDR1 and CDR2 from the germline V gene are SQVTM and ANQGSEA. Trimming removed 7 bases from V and 12 bases from J, with 22 bases in between. The CDR3 length is 13 residues. The CDR3 region is CSAVAGGRLGQFF. CDR3 in DNA: TGCAGCGCCGTTGCCGGAGGACGCCTGGGGCAGTTCTTC.

This rearrangement joins TRBV12-3 or TRBV12-4 to TRBJ1-1, with 7 bases lining up with TRBD1. The length of the CDR3 is 15 residues. The V gene end was trimmed by 5 bases and the J gene end by 6 bases; junction bases not matched to a gene: 12. This chain's CDR3 is CASSPRQGVYSEAFF. The CDR3 DNA reads TGTGCCAGCAGTCCTCGACAGGGAGTATATTCTGAAGCTTTCTTT.

The chain employs TRBV4-3 and TRBJ2-7; possibly TRBD1 or TRBD2 for D (6 bases each). V lost 3 bases, J lost 5 bases, and 11 bases lay in between. This CDR3 has 13 amino acids. Germline CDR1 LGHNA, CDR2 YSLEER. The CDR3 reads CASSQERGDEQYF. The CDR3 DNA is TGCGCCAGCAGCCAGGAAAGGGGGGACGAGCAGTACTTC.

This chain links TRBV5-4 with TRBJ2-3, with 8 bases lining up with TRBD2. The CDR3 is made up of 13 amino acids. Losses at the gene ends were 9 bases for V and 2 bases for J; bases not matched to a gene: 5. The V gene's germline CDR1 is SGHNT and CDR2 YYREEE (reference sequence). The CDR3 here is CATQRGSTDTQYF. As DNA, the CDR3 is TGTGCCACCCAGCGGGGGTCCACAGATACGCAGTATTTT.

This clonotype was observed many times. The chain carries TRBV6-1 and TRBJ1-5, with TRBD1 matching 7 bases. This CDR3 has 15 amino acids. Germline CDR1 MNHNS, CDR2 SASEGT. V shed 4 bases and J 2 bases; nucleotides not matched to a gene: 5. CDR3 amino acids: CASSGQGQGNQPQHF. The CDR3 DNA reads TGTGCCAGCAGTGGCCAAGGACAGGGCAATCAGCCCCAGCATTTT.

This clonotype has more than one count but fewer than ten. This sequence joins TRBV6-5 and TRBJ2-5; D is uncertain. The CDR3 spans 13 residues. With 6 bases removed from V and 5 bases from J, the gap between germline ends came to 13 bases. The germline V gene encodes CDR1 MNHEY and CDR2 SVGAGI. The CDR3 loop reads CASRKTPKETQYF. The CDR3 DNA reads TGTGCCAGCAGGAAGACACCTAAGGAGACCCAGTACTTC.

This clonotype was picked up a small number of times. The rearrangement links TRBV12-3 or TRBV12-4 to TRBJ1-1; D remains ambiguous. V was pared by 1 base and J by 5 bases, with 8 bases between. The CDR3 consists of 13 residues. The CDR3, as DNA: TGTGCCAGCAGTTTAGGGGATCGTACTGAAGCTTTCTTT. This sequence encodes CASSLGDRTEAFF.

This clonotype has only a few counts. The V and J genes are TRBV7-9 and TRBJ1-2; tentative D call: TRBD1 (5 bases). Germline V gene lookup returns CDR1 SEHNR and CDR2 FQNEAQ (reference sequence). Trimming cost V 5 bases and J 0 bases, with 10 bases left between them. The CDR3 sequence is 14 residues long. In DNA form, the CDR3 reads TGTGCCAGCAGCCTCAGACAGACTAACTATGGCTACACCTTC. It translates to CASSLRQTNYGYTF.

The chain couples TRBV7-4 to TRBJ1-1; a possible D gene is TRBD1 (6 bases). Germline V gives CDR1 SGHVT, CDR2 SQSDAQ. This CDR3 region has 14 residues. V gave up 2 bases and J gave up 4 bases, with 11 bases separating them. CDR3 loop: CASSLRQAGTEAFF. CDR3 bases: TGTGCCAGCAGCTTAAGACAGGCGGGCACTGAAGCTTTCTTT.

This clonotype was seen at least ten times. In nucleotides, the CDR3 is TGTGCCAGCAGTTACTCGGGCGAAAAACTGTTTTTT. As protein: CASSYSGEKLFF. The chain carries TRBV6-2 or TRBV6-3 and TRBJ1-4; D remains ambiguous. Germline V gene lookup returns CDR1 MNHEY and CDR2 SVGEGT. The CDR3 extends over 12 amino acids. Trimming left V 0 bases short and J 8 bases short, with 4 bases between.

The V and J genes are TRBV12-3 or TRBV12-4 and TRBJ1-5; weak D call: TRBD1 (6 bases). The V end lost 5 bases, the J end lost 12 bases, and 23 bases lay between the germline ends. The length of the CDR3 is 15 residues. The CDR3 loop reads CASSAGTGSDWGQHF. CDR3 bases: TGTGCCAGCAGTGCCGGCACAGGGAGCGATTGGGGCCAGCATTTT.

The rearrangement links TRBV20-1 to TRBJ1-2, with D perhaps TRBD1 (5 bases). V shed 2 bases and J shed 2 bases, with 12 bases lying between them. CDR1 DFQATT and CDR2 SNEGSKA come from the germline V gene (reference sequence). CDR3 length equals 14 residues. CDR3: CSARLSSGNYGYTF. In DNA form, the CDR3 reads TGCAGTGCTAGACTCTCCTCAGGGAACTATGGCTACACCTTC.